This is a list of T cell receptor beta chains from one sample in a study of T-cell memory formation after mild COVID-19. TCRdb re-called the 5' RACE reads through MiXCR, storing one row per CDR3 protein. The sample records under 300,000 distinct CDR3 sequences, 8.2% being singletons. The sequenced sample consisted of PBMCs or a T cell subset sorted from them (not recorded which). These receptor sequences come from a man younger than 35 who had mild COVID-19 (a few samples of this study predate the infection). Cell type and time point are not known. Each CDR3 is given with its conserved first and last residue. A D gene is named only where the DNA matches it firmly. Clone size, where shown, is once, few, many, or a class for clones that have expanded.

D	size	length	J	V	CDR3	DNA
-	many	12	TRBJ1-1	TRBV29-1	CSVERGGTEAFF	TGCAGCGTTGAGCGGGGGGGCACTGAAGCTTTCTTT
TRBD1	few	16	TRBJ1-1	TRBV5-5	CASSLRTGGMNTEAFF	TGTGCCAGCAGCTTGAGGACAGGGGGAATGAACACTGAAGCTTTCTTT
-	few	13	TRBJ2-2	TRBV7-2	CASNFKGTGELFF	TGTGCCAGCAACTTTAAGGGCACCGGGGAGCTGTTTTTT
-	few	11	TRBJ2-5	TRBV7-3	CASSSNMTQYF	TGTGCCAGCAGCTCAAACATGACCCAGTACTTC
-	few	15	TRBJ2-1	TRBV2	CASSLRGTSNNEQFF	TGTGCCAGCAGTTTAAGGGGGACGAGTAACAATGAGCAGTTCTTC
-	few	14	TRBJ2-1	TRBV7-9	CASSFFVTYNEQFF	TGTGCCAGCAGCTTTTTTGTCACCTACAATGAGCAGTTCTTC
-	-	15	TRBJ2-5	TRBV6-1	CASSRDWAGGETQYF	TGTGCCAGCAGCAGGGACTGGGCAGGAGGAGAGACCCAGTACTTC
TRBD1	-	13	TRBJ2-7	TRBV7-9	CASRAGTEPLEYF	TGTGCCAGCAGGGCCGGGACAGAGCCTTTGGAGTACTTC
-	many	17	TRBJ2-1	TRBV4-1	CASSQVKRAETYNEQFF	TGCGCCAGCAGCCAAGTAAAGAGGGCGGAAACTTACAATGAGCAGTTCTTC
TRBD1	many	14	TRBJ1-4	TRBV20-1	CSAESTGGNEKLFF	TGCAGTGCGGAGTCGACAGGGGGCAATGAAAAACTGTTTTTT
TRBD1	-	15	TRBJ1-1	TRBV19	CASSRRQGRNTEAFF	TGTGCCAGTAGTAGACGACAGGGACGGAACACTGAAGCTTTCTTT
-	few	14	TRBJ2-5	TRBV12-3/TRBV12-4	CASAKRGNQETQYF	TGTGCCAGCGCTAAGAGGGGCAACCAAGAGACCCAGTACTTC
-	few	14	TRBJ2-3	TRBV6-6	CASSYRGAGNTQYF	TGTGCCAGCAGTTACAGGGGGGCCGGGAATACGCAGTATTTT
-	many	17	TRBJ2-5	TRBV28	CASIDARLGRGGETQYF	TGTGCCAGCATTGACGCTCGTCTGGGCAGGGGAGGGGAGACCCAGTACTTC
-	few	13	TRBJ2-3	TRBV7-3	CASSLVQANTQYF	TGTGCCAGCAGCTTAGTGCAGGCGAATACGCAGTATTTT
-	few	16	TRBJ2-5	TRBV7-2	CASSLRIGGNQETQYF	TGTGCCAGCAGCTTGCGGATCGGGGGAAACCAAGAGACCCAGTACTTC
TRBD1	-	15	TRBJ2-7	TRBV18	CASSPGTGMAYEQYF	TGTGCCAGCTCACCAGGGACAGGGATGGCCTACGAGCAGTACTTC
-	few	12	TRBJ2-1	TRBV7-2	CASSLNLAGWFF	TGTGCCAGCAGCTTAAATCTAGCCGGGTGGTTCTTC
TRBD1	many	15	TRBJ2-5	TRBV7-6	CASSLQSGGQETQYF	TGTGCCAGCAGCTTACAATCAGGGGGCCAAGAGACCCAGTACTTC
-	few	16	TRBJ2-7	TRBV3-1	CASSQGHIPSASEQYF	TGTGCCAGCAGCCAAGGCCACATCCCCTCAGCATCGGAGCAGTACTTC